One sample yielded the 13 T cell receptor beta chains listed below, sequenced in a study of prognosis after radiotherapy for stage I lung cancer. The study amplified the TCR beta CDR3 region from genomic DNA. This amplification was carried out by two rounds of multiplex PCR. The first round of PCR was done with primers that matched each TRBV and TRBJ gene. TCRdb processed the multiplex PCR reads anew with MiXCR; each CDR3 protein has one entry. The sample holds 45,000 to 70,000 distinct CDR3 sequences; around a quarter are singletons and the top ten take less than 8%. Sequenced material: PBMCs, taken before or after stereotactic body radiation therapy (not recorded which). Every receptor here comes from a donor of 50 years or more with non-small cell lung cancer.

About this clonotype itself: This sequence may be a read error, since a much larger clone differs from it by one base. CDR3 residues: CAWSVLFGLAVGREQFF. The CDR3, as DNA: TGTGCCTGGAGTGTACTTTTCGGACTAGCGGTGGGGCGAGAGCAGTTCTTC. This chain connects TRBV30 to TRBJ2-1, with TRBD2 identical over 10 bases. The junction had 15 bases not matched to a gene; V was cut back by 0 bases and J by 10 bases. In germline, CDR1 is GTSNPN, CDR2 SVGIG (reference sequence). The CDR3 loop spans 17 amino acids.

In its sample, this clonotype was seen many times. The chain joins TRBV28 to TRBJ1-1; 7 nucleotides align to TRBD1. Germline V lookup: CDR1 MDHEN, CDR2 SYDVKM. The CDR3 contains 16 residues. J gave up 1 base and V 5 bases, and 10 bases lay outside the gene matches. The chain's CDR3 is CASSIRQGRGNTEAFF. In DNA, the CDR3 is TGTGCCAGCAGTATAAGACAGGGCCGGGGGAACACTGAAGCTTTCTTT.

This clonotype was counted many times. The J gene is TRBJ2-6, the V gene TRBV20-1; D not certain. The germline V and J ends were trimmed by 4 bases and 0 bases, with 1 base remaining between them. The CDR3 runs to 12 residues. Germline CDR1 DFQATT, CDR2 SNEGSKA (reference sequence). The CDR3, as DNA: TGCAGTGCTACCTCTGGGGCCAACGTCCTGACTTTC. Protein: CSATSGANVLTF.

Regarding this clonotype: Since a far larger clone is one base different, this is likely a read error. The V call is TRBV28, the J call TRBJ2-1; TRBD1 might be the D (5 bases). Germline assignment: CDR1 MDHEN and CDR2 SYDVKM. CDR3 length: 15 amino acids. V lost 0 bases, J lost 3 bases, and 9 bases lay in between. The CDR3 coding sequence is TGTGCCAGCAGTTTATGGACAGCTTACTACAATGAGCAGTTCTTC. Residues: CASSLWTAYYNEQFF. The variable domain in full, completed from reference TRBV28 and TRBJ2-1, reads DVKVTQSSRYLVKRTGEKVFLECVQDMDHENMFWYRQDPGLGLRLIYFSYDVKMKEKGDIPEGYSVSREKKERFSLILESASTNQTSMYLCASSLWTAYYNEQFFGPGTRLTVL.

In regard to this clonotype: A far larger clone is only one base removed, so a read error is likely. The rearrangement links TRBV6-2 or TRBV6-3 to TRBJ1-5, with 7 bases lining up with TRBD1. V gave up 6 bases and J gave up 0 bases; unmatched junction bases: 17. CDR3 length: 19 amino acids. Germline loops: CDR1 MNHEY, CDR2 SVGEGT. CDR3: CASRRDSGGRIYSNQPQHF. In DNA form, the CDR3 reads TGTGCCAGCAGACGGGACAGTGGTGGCCGGATATATAGCAATCAGCCCCAGCATTTT.

This clonotype was observed a handful of times. This may be a read error: a much more frequent sequence differs by one nucleotide. The chain has TRBV2 and TRBJ1-1, with D perhaps matching TRBD1 (5 bases). Germline V gene sequence: CDR1 SNHLY, CDR2 FYNNEI. The CDR3 loop spans 15 amino acids. Trimming pared 5 bases from V and 0 bases from J, leaving 13 bases between. CDR3 residues: CASSRHGAMNTEAFF. DNA of the CDR3: TGTGCCAGCAGTCGACATGGGGCAATGAACACTGAAGCTTTCTTT.

This clonotype was observed many times. V usage is TRBV20-1 and J usage is TRBJ2-1; D is uncertain. Trimming removed 6 bases from V and 6 bases from J, with 12 bases in between. The CDR3 covers 12 residues. From germline, CDR1 is DFQATT and CDR2 SNEGSKA (reference sequence). CDR3: CSASREFNEQFF. CDR3 nucleotides: TGCAGTGCATCAAGGGAATTCAATGAGCAGTTCTTC.

This clonotype was seen a few times. With a much larger clone just one base away, this may be a read error. The CDR3 sequence: CASRTGSDRNTIYF. CDR3 coding DNA: TGTGCCAGCCGAACAGGGTCGGACCGAAACACCATATATTTT. This chain links TRBV6-1 with TRBJ1-3; possible D gene TRBD1, 6 bases. Looked up from germline, CDR1 is MNHNS and CDR2 is SASEGT. The V gene lost 8 bases and the J gene lost 5 bases, with 16 bases spanning the gap. This CDR3 region has 14 residues.

Turning to this clonotype: A read error likely explains this, since a far larger clone differs by one base. The chain links TRBV7-9 to TRBJ1-2, with TRBD1 as a possible D gene (6 bases). This CDR3 is 13 amino acids long. The V end was cut by 8 bases, the J end by 2 bases, with 12 bases between. Germline CDR1 SEHNR, CDR2 FQNEAQ (reference sequence). CDR3 loop: CASGGKGNYGYTF. The CDR3 DNA follows: TGTGCCAGCGGGGGCAAGGGGAACTATGGCTACACCTTC.

A note on this clonotype: One junction end does not reproduce the germline sequence, and a read error may be involved. V usage is TRBV6-2 or TRBV6-3 and J usage is TRBJ2-2; 9 bases line up with TRBD2. This CDR3 is built from 18 residues. The germline CDR1 and CDR2 sequences are MNHEY and SVGEGT. In DNA form, the CDR3 reads TGTGCCAGCAGTTACTCGGGACTAGCTGGTTCCAACACCTGGGAGCTGTTTTTT. This gives the protein CASSYSGLAGSNTWELFF.

This clonotype was counted between two and nine times. Possible read error: a much larger clone is one base away. This rearrangement joins TRBV5-1 to TRBJ1-1, with TRBD1 as a possible D gene (5 bases). Germline V gene data show CDR1 as SGHRS and CDR2 as YFSETQ. The CDR3 extends over 15 amino acids. V lost 2 bases and J 0 bases, leaving 11 bases between the germline ends. The CDR3 nucleotides read TGCGCCAGCAGCTTCGGTCAGGGACTGAACACTGAAGCTTTCTTT. It translates to CASSFGQGLNTEAFF. Complete variable domain (other parts from reference TRBV5-1 and TRBJ1-1): KAGVTQTPRYLIKTRGQQVTLSCSPISGHRSVSWYQQTPGQGLQFLFEYFSETQRNKGNFPGRFSGRQFSNSRSEMNVSTLELGDSALYLCASSFGQGLNTEAFFGQGTRLTVV.

Comments on this clonotype: One base away lies a much larger clone, so this may be a sequencing read error. The chain has TRBV30 and TRBJ1-1; 7 nucleotides agree with TRBD1. The CDR3 sequence is 16 residues long. Germline values: CDR1 GTSNPN, CDR2 SVGIG (reference sequence). CDR3 nucleotide sequence: TGTGCCTGGAGTGGTAGGGATACAGGGGCGAACACTGAAGATTTCTTT. It specifies CAWSGRDTGANTEDFF.

This clonotype was recorded at least ten times. The V gene is TRBV20-1, the J gene TRBJ2-1, with D possibly being TRBD1 or TRBD2 (5 bases each). The CDR3 length is 12 residues. The ends were cut back, 7 bases at V and 5 bases at J, with 12 bases in the middle. CDR1 and CDR2 from the germline V gene are DFQATT and SNEGSKA (reference sequence). The CDR3 sequence is CSGRDPHNEQFF. Here the CDR3 DNA reads TGCAGTGGAAGGGACCCCCACAATGAGCAGTTCTTC.